The source of this T cell receptor beta chain is a study of T-cell reconstitution after alpha-beta-depleted transplantation in children. Study-wide results and limits: Where alpha-beta T cells came from about two months after transplant was reportedly several hundred expanded graft clones.

Molecular barcoding with unique molecular identifiers was used for the TCRbeta library. MiXCR was run by TCRdb on the PCR reads, yielding one entry per CDR3 protein. The sample carries about a million distinct CDR3 sequences, roughly 29% recorded once. Germline lookup yields CDR1 SGDLS and CDR2 YYNGEE. The CDR3 runs 14 residues. V was clipped by 4 bases and J by 5 bases, with 15 bases between them. In the case of this clonotype: Its antigen remains unidentified.

The sample was PBMCs, mostly from graft donor cells, taken 360 days after TCRalphabeta/CD19-depleted stem cell transplant. J is TRBJ2-5 and V is TRBV9, with a weak D call TRBD2 (6 bases). The clonotype comes from a boy under two years old who had a stem cell transplant for SCID, so the T cells may come from the graft donor. The DNA for the CDR3 is TGTGCCAGCAGCTCCTCGGAGGGTGTGGAGACCCAGTACTTC. Its protein product is CASSSSEGVETQYF.